Below, 22 T cell receptor beta chains from the same sample are listed, as sequenced in a study of cytomegalovirus exposure and HLA in healthy donors. Researchers ran the PCR with 60 Vbeta and 13 Jbeta primers. Sequencing used immunoSEQ multiplex PCR; TCRdb keeps in-frame clones, though not all of them. The sample contains over 120,000 clones, around 10% of which appear only once. The specimen was PBMCs. All receptors come from a man aged 50 to 59 in good health and CMV-seronegative.

This clone appeared many times. V usage is TRBV6-5 and J usage is TRBJ2-7, with 13 bases identical to TRBD2. This CDR3 is built from 14 residues. The V gene's germline CDR1 is MNHEY and CDR2 SVGAGI. V lost 5 bases to trimming and J lost 9 bases; unmatched junction nucleotides: 7. CDR3 coding DNA: TGTGCCAGCAGTGCGGGACTAGCGGGGATTCGGCAGTACTTC. This sequence encodes CASSAGLAGIRQYF.

This clone was counted at least ten times. This chain uses TRBV2 with TRBJ2-7; tentative D call: TRBD1 (6 bases). V lost 6 bases to trimming and J lost 3 bases, with 15 bases between them. From germline, CDR1 is SNHLY and CDR2 FYNNEI. The CDR3 is 14 residues long. CDR3 nucleotides: TGTGCCAGCAGAGCAGGGGATACTATCTACGAGCAGTACTTC. The encoded protein is CASRAGDTIYEQYF.

The chain links TRBV18 to TRBJ2-7, with 7 bases aligning to TRBD1. The trim removed 4 bases at V and 0 bases at J, leaving 6 bases unmatched. CDR3 size: 15 residues. CDR1 is KGHSH, CDR2 LQKENI, per germline. The CDR3 nucleotides are TGTGCCAGCTCACAGGGGGCCTGGAGCTCCTACGAGCAGTACTTC. Its protein product is CASSQGAWSSYEQYF.

As concerns this clone: A junction end diverges from the germline sequence, so it may reflect a read error. The chain couples TRBV19 to TRBJ1-3; 10 nucleotides agree with TRBD1. In germline, CDR1 is LNHDA, CDR2 SQIVND (reference sequence). This CDR3 region has 13 residues. CDR3 amino acids: CTSRDRGGNTIYF. Here the CDR3 DNA reads TGTACCAGTAGGGACAGGGGCGGAAACACCATATATTTT.

CDR3 nucleotides: TGTGCCAGTACCCGGACAACCTCTGGAAACACCATATATTTT. Its protein product is CASTRTTSGNTIYF. The rearrangement links TRBV19 to TRBJ1-3; tentatively, D is TRBD1 (5 bases). The CDR3 extends over 14 amino acids. CDR1 and CDR2 (germline): LNHDA, SQIVND (reference sequence). The V end was cut by 7 bases, the J end by 0 bases, with 10 bases between.

This clone was observed a few times. The rearrangement joins TRBV6-6 to TRBJ1-5, with a tentative D call TRBD1 (6 bases). The CDR3 has 13 amino acids. The germline V gene has CDR1 MNHNY and CDR2 SVGAGI (reference sequence). V lost 0 bases and J 10 bases, leaving 10 bases between the germline ends. CDR3 sequence reads: CASSYSPTGPQHF. The CDR3 DNA reads as TGTGCCAGCAGTTACTCCCCGACAGGTCCCCAGCATTTT.

This clone has more than one count but fewer than ten. The chain employs TRBV2 and TRBJ2-2; TRBD2 aligns across 12 bases. From germline, CDR1 is SNHLY and CDR2 FYNNEI. This CDR3 has 18 residues. The trim removed 6 bases at V and 0 bases at J, leaving 8 bases unmatched. This CDR3 is CASRDSSGGASNTGELFF. In nucleotides, the CDR3 is TGTGCCAGCAGGGACTCTAGCGGGGGGGCGTCGAACACCGGGGAGCTGTTTTTT.

The chain carries TRBV19 and TRBJ2-5; D might be TRBD2 (7 bases). The germline V gene encodes CDR1 LNHDA and CDR2 SQIVND (reference sequence). V was cut by 6 bases and J by 5 bases, with 16 bases left in between. This CDR3 is 14 amino acids long. The CDR3 DNA follows: TGTGCCAGTAGGATCGGGACTACAGGGGAGACCCAGTACTTC. Residues: CASRIGTTGETQYF.

The CDR3 protein is CASSRAPVQPQHF. The CDR3 DNA reads as TGTGCCAGCAGTCGAGCCCCTGTTCAGCCCCAGCATTTT. V gene TRBV2 combines with J gene TRBJ1-5; D unclear. In germline, CDR1 is SNHLY, CDR2 FYNNEI. V was pared by 5 bases and J by 6 bases, with 11 bases between. This CDR3 has 13 amino acids.

This clone was counted between two and nine times. At one end, the junction sequence differs from germline, possibly due to a read error. This chain joins TRBV6-4 and TRBJ2-3; TRBD2 matches at 10 bases. The CDR3 consists of 15 residues. CDR1 and CDR2 (germline): MRHNA, SNTAGT. CDR3: CASSESSGSTDMQYF. DNA for the CDR3: TGTGCCAGCAGTGAGTCTAGCGGGAGCACAGATATGCAGTATTTT.

This clone has only a few counts. The J gene is TRBJ2-3, the V gene TRBV7-3, with D possibly TRBD1 on 6 matching bases. Trimming removed 5 bases from V and 2 bases from J, with 20 bases in between. CDR3 length equals 17 residues. The germline V gene encodes CDR1 SGHTA and CDR2 FQGTGA. CDR3 residues: CASSMFPGHRITDTQYF. The CDR3 DNA is TGTGCCAGCAGCATGTTCCCGGGACACCGGATCACAGATACGCAGTATTTT. The complete variable domain, with remaining parts taken from reference TRBV7-3 and TRBJ2-3, reads GAGVSQTPSNKVTEKGKYVELRCDPISGHTALYWYRQSLGQGPEFLIYFQGTGAADDSGLPNDRFFAVRPEGSVSTLKIQRTERGDSAVYLCASSMFPGHRITDTQYFGPGTRLTVL.

The chain carries TRBV27 and TRBJ2-7, with TRBD1 matching over 10 bases. The CDR3 totals 15 residues. J was trimmed by 3 bases and V by 2 bases; bases with no gene match: 4. Germline V CDR1 and CDR2: MNHEY, SMNVEV (reference sequence). Written as DNA, the CDR3 is TGTGCCAGCAGTTTAGGGACAGGGGTCGACTACGAGCAGTACTTC. It specifies CASSLGTGVDYEQYF.

This clone showed up just a few times. The genes are TRBV18 and TRBJ1-1; 9 bases line up with TRBD1. Trimming removed 1 base from V and 0 bases from J; junction bases left unmatched: 3. CDR1 and CDR2 (germline): KGHSH, LQKENI. The CDR3 loop spans 16 amino acids. The CDR3 protein is CASSPLGQGMNTEAFF. The CDR3, as DNA: TGTGCCAGCTCACCACTAGGACAGGGGATGAACACTGAAGCTTTCTTT. Using reference TRBV18 and TRBJ1-1 for the parts outside the CDR3, the full variable domain is NAGVMQNPRHLVRRRGQEARLRCSPMKGHSHVYWYRQLPEEGLKFMVYLQKENIIDESGMPKERFSAEFPKEGPSILRIQQVVRGDSAAYFCASSPLGQGMNTEAFFGQGTRLTVV.

The chain joins TRBV9 to TRBJ1-4, with 7 bases fitting TRBD1. The CDR3 covers 15 residues. Germline V gene data show CDR1 as SGDLS and CDR2 as YYNGEE. V lost 4 bases, J lost 3 bases, and 6 bases stayed unmatched. The CDR3 nucleotides are TGTGCCAGCAGCCCATCGACAGGGTCTAATGAAAAACTGTTTTTT. Amino acids: CASSPSTGSNEKLFF.

The table lists this clone with a few counts. The rearrangement links TRBV7-9 to TRBJ1-4; no definite D call. With 6 bases removed from V and 12 bases from J, the gap between germline ends came to 11 bases. From germline, CDR1 is SEHNR and CDR2 FQNEAQ (reference sequence). This CDR3 has 11 residues. The CDR3 is CASRSETELFF. CDR3 in DNA: TGTGCCAGCAGGTCCGAAACGGAACTGTTTTTT.

The chain couples TRBV11-2 to TRBJ1-2; TRBD1 is a possible D gene (6 bases). The germline V and J ends were trimmed by 1 base and 4 bases, with 10 bases remaining between them. The CDR3 totals 14 residues. The germline V gene encodes CDR1 SGHAT and CDR2 FQNNGV. CDR3 in amino acids: CASSLGTGTYGYTF. CDR3 sequence (DNA): TGTGCCAGCAGCTTAGGTACAGGGACCTATGGCTACACCTTC.

This clone occurred a few times. V usage is TRBV6-4 and J usage is TRBJ1-1, with D possibly TRBD1 on 6 matching bases. The CDR3 covers 14 residues. Trimming cost V 2 bases and J 4 bases, with 11 bases left between them. The germline gives CDR1 MRHNA, CDR2 SNTAGT. The CDR3 sequence is CASSDTARGTEAFF. DNA of the CDR3: TGTGCCAGCAGTGACACGGCCAGGGGCACTGAAGCTTTCTTT.

This sequence joins TRBV7-3 and TRBJ1-1; D unresolved. V lost 6 bases to trimming and J lost 1 base, with 9 bases between them. The CDR3 is made up of 13 amino acids. CDR1 and CDR2 from the germline V gene are SGHTA and FQGTGA. The CDR3 here is CASSSLRNTEAFF. The DNA of the CDR3 is TGTGCCAGCAGTAGTCTGAGGAACACTGAAGCTTTCTTT.

This clone has more than one count but fewer than ten. This chain links TRBV7-3 with TRBJ2-1; 9 bases map to TRBD1. CDR1 and CDR2 from the germline V gene are SGHTA and FQGTGA. The CDR3 has 15 residues. V was pared by 2 bases and J by 11 bases, with 10 bases of the junction left unmatched. CDR3 bases: TGTGCCAGCAGCTTACCCGGGACAGGGTTGTCAAAGCAGTTCTTC. This gives the protein CASSLPGTGLSKQFF.

This clone was counted only a few times. The chain is built from TRBV5-4 and TRBJ1-1; D is undetermined. The germline V gene encodes CDR1 SGHNT and CDR2 YYREEE (reference sequence). The CDR3 is made up of 13 amino acids. Trimming left V 1 base short and J 0 bases short, with 4 bases between. CDR3 nucleotide sequence: TGTGCCAGCAGCTTGACGGTGAACACTGAAGCTTTCTTT. Its protein is CASSLTVNTEAFF.

This chain joins TRBV30 and TRBJ2-1, with TRBD1 identical over 10 bases. Trimming removed 6 bases from V and 4 bases from J; junction bases left unmatched: 6. This CDR3 is built from 14 residues. Per germline, CDR1 GTSNPN and CDR2 SVGIG (reference sequence). The CDR3 region has the DNA TGTGCCTGCTCTGACAGGGGGCTGTACAATGAGCAGTTCTTC. This gives the protein CACSDRGLYNEQFF.

This clone was found a few times. The V gene is TRBV5-8, the J gene TRBJ2-7; 7 bases agree with TRBD2. V lost 0 bases to trimming and J lost 0 bases; unmatched junction nucleotides: 15. Germline lookup yields CDR1 SGHTS and CDR2 YDEGEE. The CDR3 has 19 residues. The CDR3, as DNA: TGTGCCAGCAGCTTGGCGGCCAGATTAGCGGGCCGCTCCTCCTACGAGCAGTACTTC. This sequence encodes CASSLAARLAGRSSYEQYF.